This T cell receptor beta chain was observed in a study of cytomegalovirus exposure and HLA in healthy donors. Germline V gives CDR1 SNHLY, CDR2 FYNNEI. This CDR3 has 15 residues. V was pared by 4 bases and J by 4 bases, with 6 bases of the junction left unmatched. It was with 60 Vbeta and 13 Jbeta primers that the PCR ran. Using immunoSEQ multiplex PCR, the repertoire was profiled, and TCRdb retains in-frame clones only, with some absent. The data show some 130,000 clones, with around 70% seen just once and about 3% held by the top ten. The sequencing input was PBMCs. J is TRBJ2-2 and V is TRBV2; 7 nucleotides line up with TRBD2. This TCR derives from a woman in her fifties or sixties in good health and CMV-seropositive. The CDR3 DNA is TGTGCCAGCAGTGTGGAGGGGAGGGGCACCGGGGAGCTGTTTTTT. Translation gives CASSVEGRGTGELFF.